Shown below are 30 T cell receptor beta chains from a single sample sequenced in a study of blood T cells in healthy people across ages. A sample-barcoded 5' primer and a J-beta primer mix were used in a second PCR of roughly 7 to 11 cycles. TCRdb re-analysed the 5' RACE reads in MiXCR, keeping a single row per CDR3 protein. The repertoire includes hundreds of thousands of distinct CDR3 sequences, roughly three fifths of them detected once, and about a quarter sits in the top ten. Sequencing input: blood. The receptors shown here come from a man aged 35-49 years in good health.

In this sample, this clonotype turned up once. The chain has TRBV18 and TRBJ2-1, with D possibly being TRBD1 (6 bases). Germline-derived CDR1 and CDR2 are KGHSH and LQKENI. Trimming cost V 3 bases and J 12 bases, with 18 bases left between them. The CDR3 length is 14 residues. The CDR3: CASSPGQPSERQFF. CDR3 DNA: TGTGCCAGCTCACCCGGACAGCCCTCGGAGAGGCAGTTCTTC.

This clonotype was observed at least ten times. The chain joins TRBV18 to TRBJ1-1, with D unresolved. This CDR3 is 11 amino acids long. The germline V gene encodes CDR1 KGHSH and CDR2 LQKENI. V lost 8 bases and J lost 2, with 6 bases in between. The chain's CDR3 is CASSPNTEAFF. The CDR3 nucleotides read TGTGCCAGCAGCCCCAACACTGAAGCTTTCTTT.

V usage is TRBV5-1 and J usage is TRBJ2-5, with 14 bases matching TRBD2. The length of the CDR3 is 18 residues. Germline CDR1 reads SGHRS; CDR2 reads YFSETQ. V shed 0 bases, J shed 5 bases, and the junction held 9 bases outside the gene matches. The CDR3 reads CASSLGPTSGRALETQYF. As DNA, the CDR3 is TGCGCCAGCAGCTTGGGCCCGACTAGCGGGAGGGCGTTGGAGACCCAGTACTTC.

This chain joins TRBV19 and TRBJ2-5; 11 positions agree with TRBD1. Germline CDR1 reads LNHDA; CDR2 reads SQIVND (reference sequence). Trimming at V came to 6 bases and at J to 6 bases, leaving 9 bases not matched to a gene. This CDR3 has 15 residues. CDR3 in amino acids: CASSAGTGGRKTQYF. CDR3 DNA sequence: TGTGCCAGTAGCGCCGGGACAGGGGGAAGAAAGACCCAGTACTTC.

This clonotype was picked up a small number of times. The chain is built from TRBV29-1 and TRBJ2-7, with a weak D call TRBD1 (5 bases). This CDR3 spans 13 amino acids. Germline V gene sequence: CDR1 SQVTM, CDR2 ANQGSEA. Trimming shortened V by 4 bases and J by 2 bases, and 12 bases separated the two germline ends. CDR3 sequence (DNA): TGCAGCGTTGCAAAAACAGGTACCTACGAGCAGTACTTC. Protein sequence: CSVAKTGTYEQYF.

As regards this clonotype: A much bigger clone sits one base away, suggesting this may be a read error. The gene calls are TRBV6-1 and TRBJ2-4, with 7 positions matching TRBD2. The J call may be in error: the DNA end matches TRBJ2-5 better. The CDR3 runs to 16 residues. The germline CDR1 and CDR2 sequences are MNHNS and SASEGT. The DNA of the CDR3 is TGTGCCAGCAGTGAACAGGGAGCGGGGCTGATGAAGACCCAGTACTTC. Its protein is CASSEQGAGLMKTQYF.

The rearrangement links TRBV3-1 to TRBJ2-5, with 10 bases fitting TRBD2. Germline V gene sequence: CDR1 LGHDT, CDR2 YNNKEL (reference sequence). This CDR3 is built from 14 residues. V trimming: 7 bases; J trimming: 3 bases; junction bases outside the gene matches: 5. CDR3 in amino acids: CASKVLAGKETQYF. CDR3 in DNA: TGTGCCAGCAAAGTACTAGCGGGAAAAGAGACCCAGTACTTC.

The chain couples TRBV12-3 or TRBV12-4 to TRBJ2-7, with TRBD1 matching over 8 bases. J gave up 7 bases and V 7 bases, and 6 bases lay outside the gene matches. The CDR3 runs to 12 residues. In DNA, the CDR3 is TGTGCCAGCAACCAGGGGGCAGGAGAGCAGTACTTC. Translation gives CASNQGAGEQYF.

In nucleotides, the CDR3 is TGTGCCACCAGCAGACTACAGGGGACCCCTATTGATTCACCCCTCCACTTT. This translates into CATSRLQGTPIDSPLHF. This chain connects TRBV15 to TRBJ1-6, with 7 bases that match TRBD1. With 2 bases clipped from V and 8 bases from J, the junction kept 12 bases outside the gene matches. The CDR3 contains 17 residues. In germline, CDR1 is LNHNV, CDR2 YYDKDF (reference sequence).

The rearrangement joins TRBV5-1 to TRBJ2-7, with 7 bases fitting TRBD1. V lost 1 base, J lost 7 bases, and 14 bases stayed unmatched. Germline CDR1 and CDR2: SGHRS and YFSETQ. This CDR3 is built from 16 residues. This CDR3 reads CASSLSWDSYYNEQYF. CDR3 nucleotide sequence: TGCGCCAGCAGCTTGTCCTGGGACAGTTACTACAATGAGCAGTACTTC.

This clonotype occurred a few times. J is TRBJ2-5 and V is TRBV24-1; 11 bases are shared with TRBD1. The CDR3 spans 15 residues. Germline CDR1 is KGHDR and CDR2 is SFDVKD. V lost 7 bases, J lost 5 bases, and 8 bases stayed unmatched. CDR3 sequence reads: CATRLGQGASETQYF. CDR3 DNA sequence: TGTGCCACCAGACTCGGACAGGGGGCTTCGGAGACCCAGTACTTC.

The genes are TRBV4-1 and TRBJ2-7, with D tentatively TRBD1 or TRBD2 (5 bases each). The CDR3 contains 14 residues. The V gene lost 3 bases and the J gene lost 4 bases, with 13 bases spanning the gap. CDR1 MGHRA and CDR2 YSYEKL come from the germline V gene. The CDR3 sequence is CASSQLPGRYEQYF. CDR3 nucleotide sequence: TGCGCCAGCAGCCAGCTGCCAGGGAGATACGAGCAGTACTTC.

The rearrangement joins TRBV7-2 to TRBJ2-1; TRBD2 agrees at 9 bases. With V trimmed by 5 bases and J by 2 bases, 10 bases remained unmatched. The CDR3 is 17 amino acids. From germline, CDR1 is SGHTA and CDR2 FQGNSA. The CDR3 DNA reads as TGTGCCAGCAGCGACGGCGCTAGCGGGGCAACCTACAATGAGCAGTTCTTC. It encodes CASSDGASGATYNEQFF.

The chain carries TRBV20-1 and TRBJ2-1, with TRBD2 matching 12 bases. Germline V gene lookup returns CDR1 DFQATT and CDR2 SNEGSKA (reference sequence). V was pared by 3 bases and J by 7 bases, with 7 bases of the junction left unmatched. This CDR3 has 15 amino acids. The CDR3: CSARSSGRARNEQFF. DNA of the CDR3: TGCAGTGCTAGGTCTAGCGGGAGGGCTAGGAATGAGCAGTTCTTC.

J is TRBJ2-5 and V is TRBV20-1, with 7 bases identical to TRBD2. Trimming took 2 bases from V and 11 from J; bases not matched to a gene: 17. The germline gives CDR1 DFQATT, CDR2 SNEGSKA (reference sequence). CDR3 length: 15 amino acids. DNA for the CDR3: TGCAGTGCTAGATTTGGGGGAGGGCCGACTCGGGAGCAGTACTTC. The encoded protein is CSARFGGGPTREQYF.

This clonotype occurred once. This chain connects TRBV12-3 or TRBV12-4 to TRBJ2-6; 7 positions agree with TRBD2. The V segment lost 4 bases and the J segment 1 base; nucleotides outside the gene matches: 4. CDR3 size: 16 residues. The CDR3 sequence is CASSWGGPSGANVLTF. The CDR3 DNA reads as TGTGCCAGCAGTTGGGGAGGGCCGTCTGGGGCCAACGTCCTGACTTTC.

V gene TRBV6-1 combines with J gene TRBJ2-5; D not certain. The germline gives CDR1 MNHNS, CDR2 SASEGT. The CDR3 has 12 residues. Trimming left V 3 bases short and J 5 bases short, with 7 bases between. The chain's CDR3 is CASSDLTETQYF. Written as DNA, the CDR3 is TGTGCCAGCAGTGATCTAACCGAGACCCAGTACTTC.

This clonotype showed up many times. This chain uses TRBV5-5 with TRBJ2-7; D possibly corresponds to TRBD1 (7 bases). V lost 3 bases and J 4 bases, leaving 17 bases between the germline ends. This CDR3 comprises 15 residues. The germline V gene has CDR1 SGHKS and CDR2 YYEKEE (reference sequence). Written as DNA, the CDR3 is TGTGCCAGCAGCTCTGTGCAGGGGGGAAGGTACGAGCAGTACTTC. This translates into CASSSVQGGRYEQYF.

The rearrangement joins TRBV28 to TRBJ1-6; TRBD1 is a possible D gene (5 bases). The CDR3 consists of 15 residues. The ends were cut back, 7 bases at V and 8 bases at J, with 18 bases in the middle. Germline V gene lookup returns CDR1 MDHEN and CDR2 SYDVKM. CDR3 region: CASTLQGLRDSPLHF. The DNA of the CDR3 is TGTGCCAGCACCCTGCAGGGTCTACGGGATTCACCCCTCCACTTT.

This clonotype showed up many times. The chain uses TRBV7-2 and TRBJ2-7; D is perhaps TRBD2 (5 bases). Per the germline V gene, CDR1 is SGHTA and CDR2 is FQGNSA. V was pared by 8 bases and J by 2 bases, with 16 bases between. The CDR3 spans 14 residues. DNA for the CDR3: TGTGCCAGCCGGGGAGACGTGCCCCCCTACGAGCAGTACTTC. Its protein is CASRGDVPPYEQYF.

This clonotype was detected ten times or more. This chain uses TRBV27 with TRBJ2-5; D perhaps matches TRBD2 (7 bases). Between the trimmed V and J ends, which lost 1 base and 1 base, there was a span of 19 bases. The CDR3 spans 18 residues. The germline V gene encodes CDR1 MNHEY and CDR2 SMNVEV (reference sequence). The CDR3 DNA reads as TGTGCCAGCAGTTTATATGTCGAGGGGGTAGCGGGCCAAGAGACCCAGTACTTC. It translates to CASSLYVEGVAGQETQYF.

This clonotype was seen only a few times. The chain combines TRBV7-2 with TRBJ2-7, with TRBD1 as a possible D gene (5 bases). CDR3 length: 14 residues. V was pared by 1 base and J by 0 bases, with 7 bases between. CDR1 and CDR2 from the germline V gene are SGHTA and FQGNSA. In DNA form, the CDR3 reads TGTGCCAGCAGCTTAGGGACACTCTCCTACGAGCAGTACTTC. As protein: CASSLGTLSYEQYF.

V gene TRBV4-2 combines with J gene TRBJ1-1; D gene ambiguous. Between the trimmed V and J ends, which lost 1 base and 2 bases, there was a span of 14 bases. This CDR3 has 16 amino acids. CDR1 is LGHNA, CDR2 YNFKEQ, per germline. The CDR3 loop is CASSQAHGSLNTEAFF. In DNA form, the CDR3 reads TGTGCCAGCAGCCAAGCCCACGGGAGCCTTAACACTGAAGCTTTCTTT.

The chain uses TRBV29-1 and TRBJ2-5; 9 positions match TRBD2. The germline gives CDR1 SQVTM, CDR2 ANQGSEA. The CDR3 covers 14 residues. The ends lost 4 bases at V and 2 bases at J; junction bases unmatched: 5. The CDR3 reads CSVAAGGFQETQYF. The CDR3 DNA reads TGCAGCGTTGCGGCGGGAGGGTTTCAAGAGACCCAGTACTTC.

V gene TRBV11-1 combines with J gene TRBJ2-5; tentatively, D is TRBD2 (6 bases). Trimming took off 1 base at V and 1 base at J, with 19 bases between the two ends. The length of the CDR3 is 18 residues. Germline CDR1 SGHAT, CDR2 FQDESV (reference sequence). CDR3 DNA: TGTGCCAGCAGCTTAGGAGGCCTGGGGGGATTCTTCCAAGAGACCCAGTACTTC. Its translation: CASSLGGLGGFFQETQYF.

The chain employs TRBV7-9 and TRBJ2-1; 9 bases align to TRBD2. The V segment lost 5 bases and the J segment 10 bases; nucleotides outside the gene matches: 9. CDR3 length: 14 residues. The germline gives CDR1 SEHNR, CDR2 FQNEAQ (reference sequence). CDR3 region: CASSSLGLAWEQFF. For the CDR3, the DNA is TGTGCCAGCAGCAGTTTGGGACTAGCCTGGGAGCAGTTCTTC. Variable domain in full (rest from reference TRBV7-9 and TRBJ2-1): DTGVSQNPRHKITKRGQNVTFRCDPISEHNRLYWYRQTLGQGPEFLTYFQNEAQLEKSRLLSDRFSAERPKGSFSTLEIQRTEQGDSAMYLCASSSLGLAWEQFFGPGTRLTVL.

The rearrangement links TRBV20-1 to TRBJ2-4; D is perhaps TRBD1 (6 bases). With the DNA end fitting TRBJ2-7 better, the J assignment may be wrong. The CDR3 runs 13 residues. The germline V gene has CDR1 DFQATT and CDR2 SNEGSKA (reference sequence). For the CDR3, the DNA is TGCAGTGCTAGTGACAGGCGAACCTACGAGCAGTACTTC. Protein sequence: CSASDRRTYEQYF.

A few counts support this clonotype. The chain is built from TRBV4-3 and TRBJ2-3; 7 positions match TRBD2. Germline-derived CDR1 and CDR2 are LGHNA and YSLEER. This CDR3 is built from 18 residues. V was pared by 4 bases and J by 0 bases, with 13 bases of the junction left unmatched. The CDR3 DNA sequence: TGCGCCAGCAGCCCCGGACTAGTTTCTCGGGCGAGCACAGATACGCAGTATTTT. It translates to CASSPGLVSRASTDTQYF.

This sequence joins TRBV27 and TRBJ2-7; D is unclear. Germline loops: CDR1 MNHEY, CDR2 SMNVEV (reference sequence). V was trimmed by 11 bases and J by 0 bases, leaving 8 bases between them. CDR3 length equals 11 residues. CDR3 in DNA: TGTGCCGAGACGCGCTCCTACGAGCAGTACTTC. Its translation: CAETRSYEQYF.

The chain employs TRBV15 and TRBJ2-1; TRBD1 is a possible D gene (6 bases). The CDR3 runs to 13 residues. V lost 7 bases and J lost 9, with 16 bases in between. Germline V gene sequence: CDR1 LNHNV, CDR2 YYDKDF (reference sequence). CDR3 nucleotides: TGTGCCACCAACATCCCTAGGGGGATTGAGCAGTTCTTC. Translation gives CATNIPRGIEQFF.